A single sample gave rise to the 20 T cell receptor beta chains below, sequenced in a study of control samples from healthy donors and cancer patients. TCRdb's copy holds only in-frame clones and misses some; the assay was immunoSEQ multiplex PCR. Here the sample spans approximately 130,000 clones, around 87% being singletons. The sample was blood. These receptors were obtained from a man in his 60s in good health.

The chain is built from TRBV18 and TRBJ1-6, with D unclear. CDR1 KGHSH and CDR2 LQKENI come from the germline V gene. Trimming shortened V by 2 bases and J by 0 bases, and 11 bases separated the two germline ends. The CDR3 is 17 amino acids. The CDR3 region has the DNA TGTGCCAGCTCACCAGTTTCGGCGTCCTCCTATAATTCACCCCTCCACTTT. Translation gives CASSPVSASSYNSPLHF.

This clone was picked up a small number of times. The gene calls are TRBV15 and TRBJ1-4, with 11 bases fitting TRBD1. The CDR3 contains 15 residues. J lost 6 bases, V lost 5 bases, and 5 bases had no gene match. CDR1 LNHNV and CDR2 YYDKDF come from the germline V gene (reference sequence). The CDR3 nucleotides are TGTGCCACCAGCGCCCGGGACAGGGGGTATGAAAAACTGTTTTTT. This translates into CATSARDRGYEKLFF.

The gene calls are TRBV4-1 and TRBJ1-6; the D is unclear. Germline lookup yields CDR1 MGHRA and CDR2 YSYEKL. Trimming left V 1 base short and J 13 bases short, with 17 bases between. This CDR3 contains 15 residues. The CDR3 DNA sequence: TGCGCCAGCAGCCAAGGAGATCAGTTTACTACGCCCCTCCACTTT. Amino acids: CASSQGDQFTTPLHF.

The V and J genes are TRBV28 and TRBJ2-7; 8 bases are a match to TRBD1. CDR1 and CDR2 (germline): MDHEN, SYDVKM. The CDR3 covers 17 residues. The J segment lost 6 bases and the V segment lost 3 bases, leaving 16 bases of the junction unmatched. The CDR3 loop reads CASSLLATRTGKGEQYF. Written as DNA, the CDR3 is TGTGCCAGCAGTTTGCTCGCTACTAGGACAGGGAAAGGCGAGCAGTACTTC.

The chain carries TRBV5-6 and TRBJ1-3; weak D call: TRBD1 (6 bases). Deletions cut 5 bases from V and 4 bases from J, with 16 bases between. The CDR3 covers 15 residues. Per germline, CDR1 SGHDT and CDR2 YYEEEE. CDR3 loop: CASRPSGGLGNTIYF. The CDR3 nucleotides read TGTGCCAGCAGACCCTCGGGGGGGCTGGGAAACACCATATATTTT.

This sequence joins TRBV9 and TRBJ2-1; 13 bases agree with TRBD2. With V trimmed by 3 bases and J by 7 bases, 7 bases remained unmatched. The germline V gene has CDR1 SGDLS and CDR2 YYNGEE. This CDR3 has 16 residues. The CDR3 DNA is TGTGCCAGCAGCGATATACTAGCGGGGGGGCGGAATGAGCAGTTCTTC. Residues: CASSDILAGGRNEQFF.

V is TRBV7-2 and J is TRBJ1-2; D not certain. V lost 1 base and J lost 7, with 16 bases in between. Germline values: CDR1 SGHTA, CDR2 FQGNSA. The CDR3 is 15 residues long. CDR3 loop: CASSLDSNYIGGYTF. The DNA for the CDR3 is TGTGCCAGCAGCTTAGATTCGAACTATATCGGTGGCTACACCTTC.

The V gene is TRBV2, the J gene TRBJ2-7; D gene ambiguous. This CDR3 is 14 amino acids long. Germline V gene lookup returns CDR1 SNHLY and CDR2 FYNNEI. Trimming stripped 3 bases from V and 5 bases from J, with 14 bases between. This chain's CDR3 is CASSDGLQAHEQYF. The CDR3 coding sequence is TGTGCCAGCAGTGACGGGCTGCAGGCACACGAGCAGTACTTC.

This chain connects TRBV20-1 to TRBJ1-5; D remains ambiguous. Trimming stripped 3 bases from V and 7 bases from J, with 13 bases between. The length of the CDR3 is 13 residues. From germline, CDR1 is DFQATT and CDR2 SNEGSKA (reference sequence). Here the CDR3 reads CSASRADMQPQHF. The DNA of the CDR3 is TGCAGTGCTAGTCGAGCCGACATGCAGCCCCAGCATTTT.

The V gene is TRBV12-3 or TRBV12-4, the J gene TRBJ2-3, with D hard to call. This CDR3 contains 12 residues. Trimming shortened V by 0 bases and J by 7 bases, and 5 bases separated the two germline ends. The CDR3 nucleotides are TGTGCCAGCAGTTTAGCCGTAAATACGCAGTATTTT. This codes for CASSLAVNTQYF.

This clone was observed a few times. The chain uses TRBV7-2 and TRBJ1-6; 8 bases are shared with TRBD1. V shed 3 bases and J 9 bases; nucleotides not matched to a gene: 13. CDR1 is SGHTA, CDR2 FQGNSA, per germline. The CDR3 runs to 17 residues. The CDR3 nucleotides are TGTGCCAGCAGCTTCGGCGGGACAGGTCCCTTTTTTTCACCCCTCCACTTT. It encodes CASSFGGTGPFFSPLHF.

This chain uses TRBV5-1 with TRBJ1-6, with 10 bases that match TRBD1. Trimming cost V 4 bases and J 10 bases; bases outside gene matches: 5. In germline, CDR1 is SGHRS, CDR2 YFSETQ. This CDR3 spans 14 amino acids. This chain's CDR3 is CASSLTGGESPLHF. For the CDR3, the DNA is TGCGCCAGCAGCCTGACAGGGGGCGAATCACCCCTCCACTTT.

V and J are TRBV6-5 and TRBJ1-6; 7 bases fit TRBD1. Per germline, CDR1 MNHEY and CDR2 SVGAGI. This CDR3 is 15 amino acids long. V lost 0 bases to trimming and J lost 6 bases; unmatched junction nucleotides: 2. Here the CDR3 reads CASSYSGTVNSPLHF. CDR3 bases: TGTGCCAGCAGTTACTCGGGGACAGTTAATTCACCCCTCCACTTT.

V is TRBV7-8 and J is TRBJ2-7; TRBD1 might be the D (6 bases). V was clipped by 7 bases and J by 6 bases, with 16 bases between them. The CDR3 spans 13 residues. Per germline, CDR1 SGHVS and CDR2 FQNEAQ. This chain's CDR3 is CASTGRGMFEQYF. The CDR3 bases are TGTGCCAGCACTGGCAGGGGTATGTTCGAGCAGTACTTC.

This rearrangement joins TRBV4-2 to TRBJ2-7; 9 positions match TRBD1. Trimming removed 4 bases from V and 2 bases from J; junction bases left unmatched: 9. CDR3 size: 16 residues. Germline V gene sequence: CDR1 LGHNA, CDR2 YNFKEQ. Here the CDR3 reads CASSLHPGQGTYEQYF. The CDR3 DNA sequence: TGTGCCAGCAGCCTCCACCCCGGACAGGGGACCTACGAGCAGTACTTC.

The V call is TRBV4-3, the J call TRBJ1-2; no clear D. The CDR3 is made up of 14 amino acids. The V and J ends lost 1 base and 1 base respectively, with 7 bases between them. Germline CDR1 reads LGHNA; CDR2 reads YSLEER. CDR3 DNA sequence: TGCGCCAGCAGCCAAGGCTCACTTAACTATGGCTACACCTTC. The encoded protein is CASSQGSLNYGYTF.

The J gene is TRBJ2-7, the V gene TRBV7-3, with a possible D match to TRBD1 (7 bases). V was clipped by 6 bases and J by 0 bases, with 21 bases between them. The CDR3 has 17 amino acids. Germline lookup yields CDR1 SGHTA and CDR2 FQGTGA. CDR3 nucleotides: TGTGCCAGCAGTTCAAAAGGTGGAGGGGGCCTCTCCTACGAGCAGTACTTC. It is translated as CASSSKGGGGLSYEQYF.

This chain joins TRBV9 and TRBJ1-2, with 8 positions matching TRBD1. This CDR3 comprises 15 residues. The trim removed 4 bases at V and 8 bases at J, leaving 13 bases unmatched. The germline CDR1 and CDR2 sequences are SGDLS and YYNGEE. CDR3 sequence: CASSLSGQGREGYTF. CDR3 nucleotide sequence: TGTGCCAGCAGCTTAAGCGGACAGGGAAGGGAAGGCTACACCTTC.

The J gene is TRBJ2-3, the V gene TRBV11-3, with TRBD2 matching over 7 bases. V trimming: 6 bases; J trimming: 0 bases; junction bases outside the gene matches: 3. In germline, CDR1 is SGHNT, CDR2 YENEEA. The CDR3 has 14 amino acids. The CDR3 coding sequence is TGTGCCAGCAGTCCTAGCGGAAGCACAGATACGCAGTATTTT. Protein product: CASSPSGSTDTQYF. Full variable domain (outside the CDR3, taken from reference TRBV11-3 and TRBJ2-3): EAGVVQSPRYKIIEKKQPVAFWCNPISGHNTLYWYLQNLGQGPELLIRYENEEAVDDSQLPKDRFSAERLKGVDSTLKIQPAELGDSAVYLCASSPSGSTDTQYFGPGTRLTVL.

The chain joins TRBV21-1 to TRBJ1-4; the table gives TRBD1 as D, unverified against the DNA. TRBV21-1 is noted as a pseudogene. CDR3 length: 20 amino acids. The CDR3: CASSRTLKKGRRSANEKLFF. The CDR3 DNA follows: TGTGCCAGCAGCAGGACACTCAAAAAGGGCCGCAGGTCGGCTAATGAAAAACTGTTTTTT.